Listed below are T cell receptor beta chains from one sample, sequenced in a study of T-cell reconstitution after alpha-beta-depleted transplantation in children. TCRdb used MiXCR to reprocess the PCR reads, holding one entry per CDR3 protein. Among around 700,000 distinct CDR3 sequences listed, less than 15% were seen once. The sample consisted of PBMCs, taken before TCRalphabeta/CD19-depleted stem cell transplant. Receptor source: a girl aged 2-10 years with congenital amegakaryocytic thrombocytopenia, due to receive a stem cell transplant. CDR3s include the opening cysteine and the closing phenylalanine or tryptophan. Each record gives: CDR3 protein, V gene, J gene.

CDR3aa: CASSQYQGAFQETQYF; v_gene: TRBV7-6; j_gene: TRBJ2-5
CDR3aa: CASSQDFPGNIQYF; v_gene: TRBV3-1; j_gene: TRBJ2-4
CDR3aa: CATSRNSALGTDTQYF; v_gene: TRBV15; j_gene: TRBJ2-3
CDR3aa: CASVGSGVAGITGELFF; v_gene: TRBV2; j_gene: TRBJ2-2
CDR3aa: CSVVKRQAVNTEAFF; v_gene: TRBV29-1; j_gene: TRBJ1-1
CDR3aa: CASSLAAHFRGRNTEAFF; v_gene: TRBV5-1; j_gene: TRBJ1-1
CDR3aa: CASSLGPLSGANVLTF; v_gene: TRBV7-6; j_gene: TRBJ2-6
CDR3aa: CSIYDMSKNIQYF; v_gene: TRBV20-1; j_gene: TRBJ2-4
CDR3aa: CASSPPQGLSAGANVLTF; v_gene: TRBV18; j_gene: TRBJ2-6
CDR3aa: CASSDPPSIQPQHF; v_gene: TRBV7-8; j_gene: TRBJ1-5
CDR3aa: CASSFWGRQGSNEQFF; v_gene: TRBV5-1; j_gene: TRBJ2-1
CDR3aa: CATTFGQPNAEQFF; v_gene: TRBV7-9; j_gene: TRBJ2-1
CDR3aa: CALGAENTGELFF; v_gene: TRBV30; j_gene: TRBJ2-2
CDR3aa: CASSVGLALTYSDNEQFF; v_gene: TRBV11-2; j_gene: TRBJ2-1
CDR3aa: CASSQGLGPRSEKLFF; v_gene: TRBV4-1; j_gene: TRBJ1-4
CDR3aa: CASSLFDTQYF; v_gene: TRBV5-5; j_gene: TRBJ2-3
CDR3aa: CASSFALSLVGFPVNEQFF; v_gene: TRBV7-2; j_gene: TRBJ2-1
CDR3aa: CASSDWGQGANVLTF; v_gene: TRBV5-1; j_gene: TRBJ2-6
CDR3aa: CASSTRGAGNTIYF; v_gene: TRBV11-2; j_gene: TRBJ1-3
CDR3aa: CASRLRSTSTDTQYF; v_gene: TRBV4-2; j_gene: TRBJ2-3
CDR3aa: CASSSSGTSSYEQYF; v_gene: TRBV12-3/TRBV12-4; j_gene: TRBJ2-7
CDR3aa: CASSLATGLAGGEQFF; v_gene: TRBV11-2; j_gene: TRBJ2-1
CDR3aa: CASSLSTGANVLTF; v_gene: TRBV27; j_gene: TRBJ2-6
CDR3aa: CSAITGLASDTQYF; v_gene: TRBV20-1; j_gene: TRBJ2-3
CDR3aa: CASRRMWDRGPGAAYEQYF; v_gene: TRBV5-1; j_gene: TRBJ2-7
CDR3aa: CASSRTFPQPQHF; v_gene: TRBV4-1; j_gene: TRBJ1-5
CDR3aa: CASSSNSEETQYF; v_gene: TRBV11-2; j_gene: TRBJ2-5